A single T cell receptor (beta chain) is shown here with its context. Its antigen is not identified. CDR1 and CDR2 from the germline V gene are SGHNT and YYREEE (reference sequence). V lost 4 bases and J lost 4; bases outside the gene matches: 15. The CDR3 is 17 amino acids. This sample is drawn from a study of neoadjuvant nivolumab and ipilimumab in lung cancer. This table comes from immunoSEQ multiplex PCR, and its TCRdb copy is limited to in-frame clones, with some not included. The sample contains around 4,700 clones, 70% to 80% of which appear only once. Study-wide points: Resected tumors had greater TCR richness and clonality than uninvolved lung. Blood richness before therapy tracked richness in tumors resected after neoadjuvant therapy.

The V gene is TRBV5-4, the J gene TRBJ1-1, with TRBD1 matching 8 bases. Material: normal lung tissue adjacent to the tumor, obtained after neoadjuvant nivolumab, alone or with ipilimumab, at or shortly before surgery. This TCR came from an adult with non-small cell lung cancer. Some clones in this sample may be carry-over from other donors' samples. CDR3 bases: TGTGCCAGCAGCCGAACCCGACAGGGGTTAAGGTCCACTGAAGCTTTCTTT. It translates to CASSRTRQGLRSTEAFF.